The 11 T cell receptor beta chains below come from one sample, sequenced in a study of high-grade serous ovarian cancer treatment subgroups. Tumor samples were taken before definitive surgery or chemotherapy. Here immunoSEQ multiplex PCR was the method, and the copy in TCRdb shows in-frame clones only, minus some. This table holds roughly 4,000 clones, 69% found once. The specimen was tumor tissue. Receptor source: a human donor with high-grade serous ovarian cancer.

The rearrangement uses TRBV4-1 and TRBJ2-1; D is possibly TRBD2 (7 bases). Germline lookup yields CDR1 MGHRA and CDR2 YSYEKL. V dropped 6 bases and J dropped 1 base, with 16 bases sitting between them. This CDR3 is built from 16 residues. The CDR3 reads CASRPRGGASYNEQFF. The DNA of the CDR3 is TGCGCCAGCAGGCCAAGGGGGGGGGCTTCCTACAATGAGCAGTTCTTC.

The chain uses TRBV5-1 and TRBJ1-1, with D unclear. Trimming stripped 4 bases from V and 1 base from J, with 14 bases between. Germline assignment: CDR1 SGHRS and CDR2 YFSETQ. The CDR3 length is 15 residues. In DNA, the CDR3 is TGCGCCAGCAGCGCACGGAGCTCGGGGAACACTGAAGCTTTCTTT. Protein product: CASSARSSGNTEAFF.

The rearrangement joins TRBV29-1 to TRBJ2-7, with 8 bases fitting TRBD1. The germline V gene encodes CDR1 SQVTM and CDR2 ANQGSEA. This CDR3 has 11 residues. With V trimmed by 7 bases and J by 4 bases, 3 bases remained unmatched. CDR3 protein: CSAGQGYEQYF. The CDR3 nucleotides are TGCAGCGCTGGACAGGGTTACGAGCAGTACTTC.

The rearrangement joins TRBV28 to TRBJ2-5; 9 nucleotides agree with TRBD2. Germline CDR1 and CDR2: MDHEN and SYDVKM. The CDR3 totals 15 residues. V lost 2 bases to trimming and J lost 6 bases; unmatched junction nucleotides: 7. The CDR3 sequence: CASSLRTSGWKTQYF. The CDR3 DNA reads TGTGCCAGCAGTTTACGAACTAGCGGGTGGAAGACCCAGTACTTC. The variable domain in full, with the rest retrieved from reference TRBV28 and TRBJ2-5, is DVKVTQSSRYLVKRTGEKVFLECVQDMDHENMFWYRQDPGLGLRLIYFSYDVKMKEKGDIPEGYSVSREKKERFSLILESASTNQTSMYLCASSLRTSGWKTQYFGPGTRLLVL.

This clone has just a few counts. The chain recombines TRBV19 with TRBJ1-5; 7 nucleotides match TRBD1. The CDR3 is 14 residues long. CDR1 is LNHDA, CDR2 SQIVND, per germline (reference sequence). After removal of 4 bases from V and 3 bases from J, the junction contained 3 bases not matched to a gene. CDR3 sequence (DNA): TGTGCCAGTAGTAGGGACAGTTTCAATCAGCCCCAGCATTTT. It translates to CASSRDSFNQPQHF.

The rearrangement uses TRBV6-1 and TRBJ1-3; 9 bases are a match to TRBD1. V trimming: 2 bases; J trimming: 8 bases; junction bases outside the gene matches: 4. The germline V gene encodes CDR1 MNHNS and CDR2 SASEGT. CDR3 length equals 14 residues. CDR3 loop: CASSENRGLDTIYF. CDR3 bases: TGTGCCAGCAGTGAAAACAGGGGGCTGGACACCATATATTTT.

V and J are TRBV25-1 and TRBJ1-6, with 7 bases identical to TRBD1. The V gene end was trimmed by 2 bases and the J gene end by 9 bases; junction bases not matched to a gene: 4. The germline V gene has CDR1 MGHDK and CDR2 SYGVNS. CDR3 length equals 14 residues. CDR3 nucleotides: TGTGCCAGCAGTGAACAGGGGGTTACTTCACCCCTCCACTTT. It is translated as CASSEQGVTSPLHF.

This clone was seen a handful of times. The CDR3 DNA reads TGTGCCAGTAGAACGAGCGGGTACCCCTACGAGCAGTACTTC. Translating it yields CASRTSGYPYEQYF. This chain connects TRBV19 to TRBJ2-7, with a possible D match to TRBD2 (6 bases). This CDR3 spans 14 amino acids. V gave up 6 bases and J gave up 2 bases, with 14 bases separating them. Looked up from germline, CDR1 is LNHDA and CDR2 is SQIVND (reference sequence).

This rearrangement joins TRBV11-3 to TRBJ2-2; 8 nucleotides line up with TRBD1. The CDR3 extends over 15 amino acids. Trimming at V came to 2 bases and at J to 6 bases, leaving 5 bases not matched to a gene. Germline CDR1 and CDR2: SGHNT and YENEEA. CDR3 sequence (DNA): TGTGCCAGCAGCTTAACAGGGGGACGGGCCGGGGAGCTGTTTTTT. Encoded protein: CASSLTGGRAGELFF.

The rearrangement links TRBV6-4 to TRBJ2-3; 10 bases match TRBD2. Per germline, CDR1 MRHNA and CDR2 SNTAGT. V shed 8 bases and J 4 bases; nucleotides not matched to a gene: 9. The CDR3 is 15 residues long. This chain's CDR3 is CASSASGGAADTQYF. The CDR3 nucleotides are TGTGCCAGCTCTGCGAGCGGGGGGGCTGCAGATACGCAGTATTTT.

The rearrangement links TRBV6-5 to TRBJ1-1, with no clear D. CDR1 and CDR2 (germline): MNHEY, SVGAGI. V gave up 0 bases and J gave up 5 bases, with 7 bases separating them. This CDR3 spans 13 amino acids. Here the CDR3 reads CASSYSWETEAFF. CDR3 DNA sequence: TGTGCCAGCAGTTACTCGTGGGAGACTGAAGCTTTCTTT.